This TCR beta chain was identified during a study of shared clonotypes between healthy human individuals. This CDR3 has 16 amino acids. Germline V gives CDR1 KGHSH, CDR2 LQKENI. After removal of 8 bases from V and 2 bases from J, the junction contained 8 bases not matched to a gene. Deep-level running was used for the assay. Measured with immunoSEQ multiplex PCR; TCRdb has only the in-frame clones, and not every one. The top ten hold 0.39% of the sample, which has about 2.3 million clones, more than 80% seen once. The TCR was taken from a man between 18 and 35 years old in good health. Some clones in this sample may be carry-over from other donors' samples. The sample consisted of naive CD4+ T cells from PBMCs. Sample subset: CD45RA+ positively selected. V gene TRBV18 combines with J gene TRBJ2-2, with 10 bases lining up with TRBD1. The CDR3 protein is CASTPGQGRNTGELFF. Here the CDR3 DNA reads TGTGCCAGCACGCCGGGACAGGGGCGTAACACCGGGGAGCTGTTTTTT.